The clone carrying this T cell receptor beta chain was observed at least ten times. The target antigen is unknown. MiXCR was run by TCRdb on the reads, yielding one entry per CDR3 protein. The sample holds about 140,000 distinct CDR3 sequences, 6.5% seen once. The entry originates in a study of T cell repertoires in cytomegalovirus infection. Study-level background: CMV infection and matching HLA type were both indicated by public TCR beta signatures.

Study-level results: It was HLA-C-restricted CMV-specific TCR beta clonotypes that dominated the response ex vivo. Frequencies of public TCR beta families were cumulated, and this identified carriers of CMV plus the relevant HLA.

Losses at the gene ends were 5 bases for V and 1 base for J; bases not matched to a gene: 14. From germline, CDR1 is MDHEN and CDR2 SYDVKM. CDR3 length: 19 amino acids. This sequence was found in a human donor in good health (CMV status not recorded). Some clones in this sample may be carry-over from other donors' samples. The V and J genes are TRBV28 and TRBJ2-3; 11 positions match TRBD1. Sample: PBMCs. CDR3 sequence reads: CASSPTGTGGFLGTDTQYF. CDR3 in DNA: TGTGCCAGCAGTCCGACCGGGACAGGGGGATTTTTGGGCACAGATACGCAGTATTTT.